This T cell receptor (beta chain) was observed in a study of early T cells in non-severe SARS-CoV-2 infection. Study as a whole: Investigators sequenced bulk RNA drawn from unsorted whole blood, and chains remained unpaired.

The CDR3 runs 16 residues. Looked up from germline, CDR1 is MNHEY and CDR2 is SMNVEV (reference sequence). V lost 3 bases to trimming and J lost 3 bases, with 18 bases between them. The study, taken as a whole, reports: The study's VDJdb matching favored anti-spike CD8 responses and missed private and CD4 specificities.

Individually, cDNA molecules had unique molecular identifiers attached to them. TCRdb called the 5' RACE reads again in MiXCR, with one record for every CDR3 protein. The profile shows 60,000 or so distinct CDR3 sequences, around 9.3% of them singletons. This clonotype appeared a few times. Its matching antigen is unknown. The chain joins TRBV27 to TRBJ2-7, with D possibly TRBD1 on 5 matching bases. This clonotype originated in an adult who was a healthcare worker with PCR-confirmed SARS-CoV-2 infection or an uninfected control (not recorded which). Specimen: whole blood, collected at baseline. The CDR3 is CASSFGAWGRDYEQYF. The DNA of the CDR3 is TGTGCCAGCAGTTTCGGAGCCTGGGGCAGGGACTACGAGCAGTACTTC.